The present TCR beta chain was sequenced within a study of high-grade serous ovarian cancer treatment subgroups listed by TCRdb under 2021. Background on the whole study: A mean of around 13,000 reads and 6,500 to 9,500 unique TCR beta rearrangements per sample was generated by sequencing. Under a laparoscopic triage algorithm, patients with high-grade serous ovarian cancer were grouped by complete gross resection or by neoadjuvant chemotherapy response, and the study profiled the TCR beta repertoires of these patients. One primary tumor sample and two metastatic tumor samples were collected from each patient, for a total of roughly 90 samples. Of the 30 or so patients in the cohort, some ten had no residual disease after primary surgery (R0), some ten were excellent NACT responders, and some ten were poor NACT responders.

The study at large found these results: TCR clonal relatedness was found to be positively correlated with neoantigen level and, by trend, with copy number variation and mutation load derived from whole-genome sequencing. TCR repertoire analyses were focused on CDR3, and CDR1 and CDR2 were not analyzed. Bulk tumor TCR sequencing lacked spatial information, limiting insight into HGSC tumor complexity and diversity. Repertoire similarity between tumors of the same patient ranged about 0.095 to 0.79, whereas almost no similarity was seen between different patients.

The approximately 92 tumor samples were subjected to high-throughput TCR profiling using ImmunoSEQ. For the original study's pipeline: Repertoire diversity metrics included richness (unique productive sequences), clonality, evenness and relatedness; Bhattacharyya coefficient assessed similarity between samples. Conclusions stayed consistent in a sensitivity analysis that left out TCRs with fewer than two reads. The source is immuneACCESS, and TCRdb retained only in-frame sequences with V and J called. Part of the clones is not carried over; for the studies checked, unresolved V genes explain less than half of this, and the remainder is unexplained. For V, J and clone size, that table is used; D and trimming come from the DNA. The sample yields about 12,000 clones; about 90% were counted once. The top ten clones comprise approximately 3% of the sample. Tumor samples were obtained before definitive surgery or chemotherapy. The MD Anderson Biospecimen Extraction Resource handled genomic DNA extraction, while the MD Anderson Cancer Genomics Laboratory carried out the TCR sequencing.

To note about this clone: It lacks a known antigen. Per-nucleotide qualities are absent, and no much larger clonotype sits a single base away.

The receptor's source is a human donor with high-grade serous ovarian cancer. The sequenced sample was tumor tissue.

The CDR3 here reads CASSPDPGETQYF. In nucleotides, the sequence is TGTGCCAGCAGCCCTGACCCTGGAGAGACCCAGTACTTC. The rearranged chain carries TRBV5-4 and TRBJ2-5, with the identity of the D gene unclear. Sequences SGHNT (CDR1) and YYREEE (CDR2) are obtained from the germline V gene (reference sequence). The CDR3 goes from the cysteine to the phenylalanine over 13 residues. CDR3 DNA only is kept here, 39 bases in frame from base 1. Trimming costs V 4 bases and J 4 bases, and their ends lie 11 bases apart. With the portions outside the CDR3 filled from the reference TRBV5-4 and TRBJ2-5 genes, the complete variable region becomes ETGVTQSPTHLIKTRGQQVTLRCSSQSGHNTVSWYQQALGQGPQFIFQYYREEENGRGNFPPRFSGLQFPNYSSELNVNALELDDSALYLCASSPDPGETQYFGPGTRLLVL.